This T cell receptor beta chain was identified in a study of cytomegalovirus exposure and HLA in healthy donors. About the study: An early data release held tens of millions of unique TCRs from HLA-typed donors.

It was with 60 Vbeta and 13 Jbeta primers that the PCR ran. Sequenced by immunoSEQ multiplex PCR; TCRdb stores in-frame clones only, minus some. The sample includes around 300,000 clones, 84% of them seen just once. CDR3 length equals 14 residues. V was cut by 3 bases and J by 5 bases, with 13 bases left in between. Germline V gene sequence: CDR1 SGHTA, CDR2 FQGNSA. The specimen sequenced was PBMCs. The genes are TRBV7-2 and TRBJ2-5; tentative D call: TRBD2 (7 bases). This sequence was found in a middle-aged woman in good health and CMV-seropositive. CDR3 coding DNA: TGTGCCAGCAGCTTTGGGGGGGCGAGGGAGACCCAGTACTTC. Residues: CASSFGGARETQYF. Using reference TRBV7-2 and TRBJ2-5 for the parts outside the CDR3, the full variable domain is GAGVSQSPSNKVTEKGKDVELRCDPISGHTALYWYRQSLGQGLEFLIYFQGNSAPDKSGLPSDRFSAERTGGSVSTLTIQRTQQEDSAVYLCASSFGGARETQYFGPGTRLLVL.